This TCR beta chain was captured by sequencing in a study of cytomegalovirus exposure and HLA in healthy donors. Study-level background: Among the 400 or so donors who were genotyped, approximately 76% fell in the genetic ancestry cluster that is associated with self-reported Caucasian donors. Study results and limitations: Per a later analysis, about 17,000 TCR beta sequences showed association with HLA alleles at 0.05 false discovery rate. The authors assumed roughly uniform sequencing depth across donors for presence/absence analyses.

About this clone itself: As yet, its antigen is unknown.

PCR used 60 Vbeta primers and 13 Jbeta primers. Generated by immunoSEQ multiplex PCR, the TCRdb table keeps only in-frame clones and is missing some. This table has about 150,000 clones, about 70% appearing once. Germline CDR1 reads SGHRS; CDR2 reads YFSETQ. The V segment lost 3 bases and the J segment 2 bases; nucleotides outside the gene matches: 8. There are 16 residues in the CDR3. Sequenced: PBMCs. V and J are TRBV5-1 and TRBJ2-5; 9 bases are a match to TRBD2. The sequence was obtained from a man in his thirties or forties in good health and CMV-seropositive. CDR3 in amino acids: CASSSGLANLQETQYF. The CDR3 region has the DNA TGCGCCAGCAGCTCGGGACTAGCTAACCTTCAAGAGACCCAGTACTTC.